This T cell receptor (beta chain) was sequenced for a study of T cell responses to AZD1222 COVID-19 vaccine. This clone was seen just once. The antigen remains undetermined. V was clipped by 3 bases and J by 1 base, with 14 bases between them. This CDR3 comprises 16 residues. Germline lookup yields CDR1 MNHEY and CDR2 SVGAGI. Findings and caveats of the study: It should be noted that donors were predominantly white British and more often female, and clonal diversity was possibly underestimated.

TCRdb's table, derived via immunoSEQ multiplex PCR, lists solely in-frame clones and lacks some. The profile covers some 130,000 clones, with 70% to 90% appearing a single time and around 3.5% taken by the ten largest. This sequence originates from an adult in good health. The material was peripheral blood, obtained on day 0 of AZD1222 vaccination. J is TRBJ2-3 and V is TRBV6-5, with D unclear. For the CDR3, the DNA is TGTGCCAGCAGTTATCTCCTGTCCCCGGGCACAGATACGCAGTATTTT. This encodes CASSYLLSPGTDTQYF.